Below, 8 T cell receptor beta chains from the same sample are listed, as sequenced in a study of T cells in Graves' hyperthyroidism and ophthalmopathy. The investigators amplified TCR beta CDR3 regions from RNA transcripts. TCR CDR3 regions were first amplified by RT-PCR with HTBI primers. TCRdb independently ran MiXCR on the multiplex PCR reads; one entry per CDR3 protein. The sample has 500,000 to 650,000 distinct CDR3 sequences, 17% seen once; the top ten hold roughly 18%. Specimen: blood. The receptors were sampled from a woman aged 18-30 years with Graves' ophthalmopathy.

This clonotype appeared many times. This rearrangement joins TRBV7-2 to TRBJ2-1; the D gene is possibly TRBD1 (5 bases). V was pared by 2 bases and J by 6 bases, with 14 bases between. The CDR3 length is 15 residues. From germline, CDR1 is SGHTA and CDR2 FQGNSA. CDR3 DNA sequence: TGTGCCAGCAGCTTATGGGGCCAACTCCTCAATGAGCAGTTCTTC. As protein: CASSLWGQLLNEQFF.

The CDR3 protein is CSVVAGAGELFF. The CDR3 nucleotides are TGCAGCGTTGTAGCGGGAGCGGGGGAGCTGTTTTTT. This chain uses TRBV29-1 with TRBJ2-2, with 9 bases identical to TRBD2. With 4 bases clipped from V and 8 bases from J, the junction kept 2 bases outside the gene matches. CDR3 length: 12 amino acids. Germline CDR1 reads SQVTM; CDR2 reads ANQGSEA.

This clonotype showed up many times. The V call is TRBV10-3, the J call TRBJ1-1; 11 bases line up with TRBD1. V trimming: 4 bases; J trimming: 4 bases; junction bases outside the gene matches: 2. This CDR3 region has 14 residues. Germline V gene data show CDR1 as ENHRY and CDR2 as SYGVKD. The CDR3 here is CAISGDRGATEAFF. The CDR3 nucleotides are TGTGCCATCAGTGGGGACAGGGGGGCCACTGAAGCTTTCTTT.

The chain has TRBV27 and TRBJ1-5; the D gene is possibly TRBD1 (5 bases). The CDR3 totals 14 residues. The germline gives CDR1 MNHEY, CDR2 SMNVEV (reference sequence). V was trimmed by 6 bases and J by 0 bases, leaving 9 bases between them. CDR3 nucleotides: TGTGCCAGCAGAAGGGGAGATAGCAATCAGCCCCAGCATTTT. Its translation: CASRRGDSNQPQHF.

The V and J genes are TRBV5-1 and TRBJ1-4; maybe TRBD1 (6 bases). The germline V gene encodes CDR1 SGHRS and CDR2 YFSETQ. Trimming took off 3 bases at V and 8 bases at J, with 14 bases between the two ends. The CDR3 runs 14 residues. CDR3 protein: CASSWQGRDEKLFF. The CDR3 bases are TGCGCCAGCAGCTGGCAGGGGAGAGACGAAAAACTGTTTTTT.

This clonotype occurred a few times. The V gene is TRBV6-5, the J gene TRBJ1-5; D unclear. V was cut by 0 bases and J by 2 bases, with 11 bases left in between. The CDR3 contains 16 residues. CDR1 is MNHEY and CDR2 is SVGAGI in the germline V gene. The CDR3 DNA reads as TGTGCCAGCAGTTACTCGAAGGACGTTGGCAATCAGCCCCAGCATTTT. Amino acid sequence: CASSYSKDVGNQPQHF.

The CDR3 spells CASSSPPGGKYF. In DNA form, the CDR3 reads TGTGCCAGCAGCTCACCTCCGGGGGGGAAGTACTTC. This rearrangement joins TRBV11-2 to TRBJ2-5; 8 bases line up with TRBD2. The CDR3 extends over 12 amino acids. Germline V CDR1 and CDR2: SGHAT, FQNNGV. V was pared by 4 bases and J by 12 bases, with 7 bases of the junction left unmatched.

This clonotype has a handful of counts. The rearrangement uses TRBV7-2 and TRBJ1-2; TRBD1 aligns across 12 bases. V dropped 5 bases and J dropped 8; count of bases not matched to a gene: 15. CDR3 length: 17 amino acids. Per germline, CDR1 SGHTA and CDR2 FQGNSA. CDR3: CASSLKALGTGGSGYTF. DNA for the CDR3: TGTGCCAGCAGCCTAAAAGCCCTCGGGACAGGGGGCTCCGGCTACACCTTC. Together with reference TRBV7-2 and TRBJ1-2, the CDR3 gives the full variable domain: GAGVSQSPSNKVTEKGKDVELRCDPISGHTALYWYRQSLGQGLEFLIYFQGNSAPDKSGLPSDRFSAERTGGSVSTLTIQRTQQEDSAVYLCASSLKALGTGGSGYTFGSGTRLTVV.